This T cell receptor (beta chain) was captured in a study of monozygotic twins with inflammatory bowel disease. From its re-call of the 5' RACE reads, TCRdb lists each CDR3 protein once, without DNA. The clone table shows approximately 400,000 distinct CDR3 sequences, with the ten largest holding 2% to 3%. CDR1 is MNHEY, CDR2 SMNVEV, per germline (reference sequence). The CDR3 has 18 amino acids. Specimen: blood. This TCR came from a human donor with ulcerative colitis or Crohn's disease, or a healthy co-twin of an affected twin (not recorded which). V is TRBV27 and J is TRBJ2-3; the TCRdb D gene call, TRBD1, has no DNA to confirm it. The chain's CDR3 is CASSLYQPERPSTDTQYF.